This passage covers 8 T cell receptor beta chains from one sample sequenced in a study of blood T cell repertoires in COVID-19. The data were produced by immunoSEQ multiplex PCR, yet TCRdb's version contains in-frame clones alone and is incomplete. The data hold some 200,000 clones, with about three quarters observed a single time. Sequencing was performed on peripheral blood. Every receptor here comes from a woman in her 70s with acute or convalescent COVID-19.

The chain employs TRBV29-1 and TRBJ2-2, with D tentatively TRBD2 (5 bases). Germline V gives CDR1 SQVTM, CDR2 ANQGSEA. V was trimmed by 8 bases and J by 7 bases, leaving 14 bases between them. The CDR3 is 12 amino acids. The CDR3 DNA is TGCAGCCTAAGAGGAGGTGGCGGGGAGCTGTTTTTT. Translating it yields CSLRGGGGELFF.

The genes are TRBV2 and TRBJ1-4, with 8 bases identical to TRBD1. The V segment lost 7 bases and the J segment 8 bases; nucleotides outside the gene matches: 12. This CDR3 has 15 residues. Germline CDR1 reads SNHLY; CDR2 reads FYNNEI. The CDR3, as DNA: TGTGCCAGCAATTATGACGGGACAGGAGACGAAAAACTGTTTTTT. This translates into CASNYDGTGDEKLFF.

This rearrangement joins TRBV10-1 to TRBJ2-2; D perhaps matches TRBD1 (5 bases). The germline V gene encodes CDR1 WNHNN and CDR2 SYGVQD (reference sequence). The CDR3 extends over 15 amino acids. Trimming stripped 2 bases from V and 2 bases from J, with 9 bases between. For the CDR3, the DNA is TGCGCCAGCAGTGAGGGGCAGGGAAACACCGGGGAGCTGTTTTTT. This gives the protein CASSEGQGNTGELFF.

The rearrangement joins TRBV2 to TRBJ2-3; D possibly corresponds to TRBD2 (6 bases). The CDR3 runs to 14 residues. Germline V CDR1 and CDR2: SNHLY, FYNNEI. The germline V and J ends were trimmed by 4 bases and 3 bases, with 11 bases remaining between them. The CDR3 protein is CASSGRLETDTQYF. In nucleotides, the CDR3 is TGTGCCAGCAGTGGGCGACTAGAAACAGATACGCAGTATTTT.

The rearrangement links TRBV14 to TRBJ2-3; the match to TRBD2 covers 8 bases. The CDR3 is 16 residues long. The germline CDR1 and CDR2 sequences are SGHDN and FVKESK. Trimming took 0 bases from V and 3 from J; bases not matched to a gene: 5. CDR3 sequence reads: CASSQDLGRGTDTQYF. The CDR3 bases are TGTGCCAGCAGCCAAGATCTCGGGAGGGGAACAGATACGCAGTATTTT. Drawing the rest from reference TRBV14 and TRBJ2-3, the complete variable domain is EAGVTQFPSHSVIEKGQTVTLRCDPISGHDNLYWYRRVMGKEIKFLLHFVKESKQDESGMPNNRFLAERTGGTYSTLKVQPAELEDSGVYFCASSQDLGRGTDTQYFGPGTRLTVL.

The J gene is TRBJ2-1, the V gene TRBV10-3; the D gene is possibly TRBD1 (6 bases). V dropped 11 bases and J dropped 0 bases, with 14 bases sitting between them. The CDR3 length is 14 residues. The germline V gene encodes CDR1 ENHRY and CDR2 SYGVKD. The CDR3 sequence: CAVQQGISYNEQFF. The CDR3, as DNA: TGTGCCGTACAACAGGGTATCTCCTACAATGAGCAGTTCTTC.

The gene calls are TRBV11-3 and TRBJ2-7, with D possibly being TRBD1 (6 bases). This CDR3 comprises 14 residues. Trimming left V 3 bases short and J 0 bases short, with 9 bases between. Germline V gene lookup returns CDR1 SGHNT and CDR2 YENEEA. The CDR3 region has the DNA TGTGCCAGCAGCTTGGGGGCCAGCTCCTACGAGCAGTACTTC. Translating it yields CASSLGASSYEQYF. The full variable domain, its missing parts supplied by reference TRBV11-3 and TRBJ2-7, is EAGVVQSPRYKIIEKKQPVAFWCNPISGHNTLYWYLQNLGQGPELLIRYENEEAVDDSQLPKDRFSAERLKGVDSTLKIQPAELGDSAVYLCASSLGASSYEQYFGPGTRLTVT.

The J gene is TRBJ2-5, the V gene TRBV19; 8 bases map to TRBD2. The V gene's germline CDR1 is LNHDA and CDR2 SQIVND (reference sequence). V lost 6 bases to trimming and J lost 2 bases; unmatched junction nucleotides: 8. The CDR3 runs to 15 residues. This CDR3 is CASSPTSGDQETQYF. The CDR3 nucleotides read TGTGCCAGTAGCCCTACTAGCGGAGATCAAGAGACCCAGTACTTC.